These 7 T cell receptor beta chains originate from one sample sequenced in a study of spatial heterogeneity in lung cancer. Study results and caveats: Counts of expanded intratumoral alpha and beta TCRs tracked tumor mutation counts.

TCRdb reanalysed the 5' RACE reads using MiXCR and keeps one entry per CDR3 protein. This table has 15,000 to 20,000 distinct CDR3 sequences, around 6.5% appearing once. These receptors lack a known antigen. The time point denotes: sample taken at primary tumor resection. The sample here was lung tumor tissue, taken at surgery. Every receptor here comes from a female donor with early-stage non-small cell lung cancer.

This clonotype has a count of ten or more. The V call is TRBV4-2, the J call TRBJ1-6; D remains unclear. Germline assignment: CDR1 LGHNA and CDR2 YNFKEQ. V was pared by 0 bases and J by 4 bases, with 10 bases between. The CDR3 is made up of 16 amino acids. The CDR3 nucleotides are TGTGCCAGCAGCCAAGAAAGTCGCCCTTATAATTCACCCCTCCACTTT. It yields the protein CASSQESRPYNSPLHF.

In this sample, this clonotype turned up many times. The chain couples TRBV4-3 to TRBJ2-1; TRBD1 matches at 8 bases. The V gene's germline CDR1 is LGHNA and CDR2 YSLEER. J gave up 2 bases and V 4 bases, and 4 bases lay outside the gene matches. The CDR3 runs 15 residues. CDR3 loop: CASSLGQGPYNEQFF. The CDR3 bases are TGCGCCAGCAGCCTAGGACAGGGCCCCTACAATGAGCAGTTCTTC.

Many counts were recorded for this clonotype. The rearrangement uses TRBV5-1 and TRBJ2-7; D is possibly TRBD2 (6 bases). Trimming took 5 bases from V and 5 from J, leaving 17 bases between them. Germline assignment: CDR1 SGHRS and CDR2 YFSETQ. The CDR3 contains 14 residues. Written as DNA, the CDR3 is TGCGCCAGCAGTGAACTAGGGACTTCCGACGAGCAGTACTTC. It encodes CASSELGTSDEQYF.

This clonotype was detected many times. The chain has TRBV27 and TRBJ2-3; the D is unclear. The V end was cut by 6 bases, the J end by 2 bases, with 18 bases between. CDR3 size: 16 residues. CDR1 is MNHEY, CDR2 SMNVEV, per germline (reference sequence). The DNA for the CDR3 is TGTGCCAGCAGGCAAAGATATAAGGTCGTCACAGATACGCAGTATTTT. It specifies CASRQRYKVVTDTQYF.

This clonotype was detected ten times or more. This chain links TRBV24-1 with TRBJ2-5, with 8 bases fitting TRBD1. Germline trimming cut 3 bases from V and 2 bases from J; bases unmatched to any gene: 4. The CDR3 is 15 residues long. Germline loops: CDR1 KGHDR, CDR2 SFDVKD. For the CDR3, the DNA is TGTGCCACCAGTGATGTAACAGGGGGACAAGAGACCCAGTACTTC. This gives the protein CATSDVTGGQETQYF.

This clonotype was seen at least ten times. This rearrangement joins TRBV18 to TRBJ2-7, with TRBD2 matching over 9 bases. The CDR3 loop spans 15 amino acids. CDR1 and CDR2 from the germline V gene are KGHSH and LQKENI. Trimming at V came to 0 bases and at J to 2 bases, leaving 2 bases not matched to a gene. The CDR3 loop is CASSPPSGRPYEQYF. The CDR3 nucleotides read TGTGCCAGCTCACCACCGAGCGGGAGGCCCTACGAGCAGTACTTC.

This clonotype appeared many times. This rearrangement joins TRBV18 to TRBJ1-3, with 7 bases lining up with TRBD1. The trim removed 1 base at V and 0 bases at J, leaving 9 bases unmatched. The V gene's germline CDR1 is KGHSH and CDR2 LQKENI. The CDR3 is 18 residues long. The CDR3 DNA sequence: TGTGCCAGCTCACCACGGAGGGACAGAACGAGCTCTGGAAACACCATATATTTT. Residues: CASSPRRDRTSSGNTIYF.